This is a list of T cell receptor beta chains from one sample in a study of graft-versus-host responses after intestinal transplantation. The repertoire was sequenced with immunoSEQ multiplex PCR; TCRdb's copy has only in-frame clones and lacks some. The repertoire holds around 100,000 clones, over 75% seen once, with 0.7% to 0.9% in the top ten. These receptors lack a known antigen. The input for sequencing was unstimulated CD4+ T cells sorted from spleen or lymph node cells, taken before intestinal transplant. These receptor sequences come from a human donor who received an intestinal transplant. CDR3s include the opening cysteine and the closing phenylalanine or tryptophan. A D gene is named only where the DNA matches it firmly. Clone size, where shown, is once, few, many, or a class for clones that have expanded.

length: 13; J: TRBJ2-1; size: -; V: TRBV6-4; D: -; DNA: TGTGCCAGCCACCCAGGCACAAACAACGAGCAGTTCTTC; CDR3: CASHPGTNNEQFF
length: 15; J: TRBJ1-6; size: once; V: TRBV6-1; D: TRBD1; DNA: TGTGCCAGCAGTGCGTTCTGGACAGGGCAATCACCCCTCCACTTT; CDR3: CASSAFWTGQSPLHF
length: 13; J: TRBJ1-5; size: -; V: TRBV19; D: -; DNA: TGTGCCAGTAGTATAGGCCATAAGCAGCCCCAGCATTTT; CDR3: CASSIGHKQPQHF
length: 15; J: TRBJ2-1; size: -; V: TRBV19; D: TRBD2; DNA: TGTGCCAGTAGTATGACTAGCGGGTGGTTTAATGAGCAGTTCTTC; CDR3: CASSMTSGWFNEQFF
length: 13; J: TRBJ2-7; size: -; V: TRBV2; D: TRBD1; DNA: TGTGCCAGCAGCCGGGACAGGGAATACGAGCAGTACTTC; CDR3: CASSRDREYEQYF
length: 11; J: TRBJ2-2; size: -; V: TRBV21-1; D: -; DNA: TGTGCCAGCTTCGGAGTCCGGGAGCTGTTTTTT; CDR3: CASFGVRELFF
length: 16; J: TRBJ1-2; size: -; V: TRBV9; D: TRBD1; DNA: TGTGCCAGCAGCGTAGGTACAGGGGACCGAAGCTATGGCTACACCTTC; CDR3: CASSVGTGDRSYGYTF
length: 18; J: TRBJ2-2; size: -; V: TRBV2; D: TRBD1; DNA: TGTGCCAGCACCAGGACAGGGGGGGGCTCCCGAGGCACCGGGGAGCTGTTTTTT; CDR3: CASTRTGGGSRGTGELFF
length: 15; J: TRBJ2-7; size: -; V: TRBV29-1; D: TRBD1; DNA: TGCAGCGCTGGAGACCTCCGACAGGGGAGCCACGAGCAGTACTTC; CDR3: CSAGDLRQGSHEQYF
length: 15; J: TRBJ2-1; size: -; V: TRBV11-1; D: TRBD1; DNA: TGTGCCAGCAGCCCCCAACAGGGGGCTTACAATGAGCAGTTCTTC; CDR3: CASSPQQGAYNEQFF
length: 13; J: TRBJ1-1; size: once; V: TRBV29-1; D: TRBD1; DNA: TGCAGCGTAGCGGGACAGGACAACACTGAAGCTTTCTTT; CDR3: CSVAGQDNTEAFF
length: 16; J: TRBJ2-7; size: -; V: TRBV10-3; D: -; DNA: TGTGCCATCAGTGGCGTCGGCGGACAGTGGGGCTACGAGCAGTACTTC; CDR3: CAISGVGGQWGYEQYF
length: 14; J: TRBJ1-6; size: -; V: TRBV5-4; D: -; DNA: TGTGCCAGCAGCTTAGGCAGCTATAATTCACCCCTCCACTTT; CDR3: CASSLGSYNSPLHF
length: 12; J: TRBJ1-1; size: -; V: TRBV2; D: TRBD1; DNA: TGTGCCAGCAGGAGGGGGACAGCTGAAGCTTTCTTT; CDR3: CASRRGTAEAFF
length: 15; J: TRBJ1-1; size: -; V: TRBV7-9; D: TRBD1; DNA: TGTGCCAGCAGCCCTAAACAGGGGGCGAGGGCTGAAGCTTTCTTT; CDR3: CASSPKQGARAEAFF
length: 12; J: TRBJ2-4; size: -; V: TRBV29-1; D: -; DNA: TGCAGCGTTGACCTCGAGGGGGGGATTCAGTACTTC; CDR3: CSVDLEGGIQYF
length: 14; J: TRBJ2-4; size: -; V: TRBV6-5; D: TRBD2; DNA: TGTGCCAGCGGGGGCGGGGGGGCCAAAAACATTCAGTACTTC; CDR3: CASGGGGAKNIQYF
length: 13; J: TRBJ1-2; size: once; V: TRBV6-5; D: TRBD1; DNA: TGTGCCAGCAGTTACTCGACAGGGAGAGGCTACACCTTC; CDR3: CASSYSTGRGYTF
length: 12; J: TRBJ1-1; size: -; V: TRBV4-1; D: -; DNA: TGCGCCAGCAGCCAAGTCCGCGGGGAGGCTTTCTTT; CDR3: CASSQVRGEAFF
length: 15; J: TRBJ1-5; size: -; V: TRBV10-3; D: -; DNA: TGTGCCATCAGTGAAATTTGGACAGCGACAGGGCCCCAGCATTTT; CDR3: CAISEIWTATGPQHF
length: 13; J: TRBJ1-2; size: -; V: TRBV6-8; D: -; DNA: TGTGCCAGCAGCCTTGCCAACAGTTATGGCTACACCTTC; CDR3: CASSLANSYGYTF
length: 14; J: TRBJ2-7; size: -; V: TRBV5-1; D: TRBD1; DNA: TGCGCCAGCAGGGACTGGACAGGGCCCTACGAGCAGTACTTC; CDR3: CASRDWTGPYEQYF
length: 14; J: TRBJ2-5; size: -; V: TRBV5-1; D: -; DNA: TGCGCCAGCAGCTTTAGGACGGCTCAAGAGACCCAGTACTTC; CDR3: CASSFRTAQETQYF
length: 16; J: TRBJ2-5; size: -; V: TRBV18; D: TRBD2; DNA: TGTGCCAGCTCACCATACGAGCTAGCGGGAGGAGAGACCCAGTACTTC; CDR3: CASSPYELAGGETQYF
length: 13; J: TRBJ2-7; size: -; V: TRBV6-1; D: -; DNA: TGTGCCAGCAGACGGTCAGGGATCTACGAGCAGTACTTC; CDR3: CASRRSGIYEQYF
length: 13; J: TRBJ2-2; size: -; V: TRBV28; D: -; DNA: TGTGCCAGTATCGATGGGAACACCGGGGAGCTGTTTTTT; CDR3: CASIDGNTGELFF
length: 13; J: TRBJ2-5; size: -; V: TRBV5-1; D: -; DNA: TGCGCCAGCAGATTGTCGCTGCAAGAGACCCAGTACTTC; CDR3: CASRLSLQETQYF
length: 14; J: TRBJ2-1; size: -; V: TRBV13; D: TRBD2; DNA: TGTGCCAGCAGCTCCCGGACTAGGGACAATGAGCAGTTCTTC; CDR3: CASSSRTRDNEQFF
length: 18; J: TRBJ2-7; size: -; V: TRBV5-1; D: TRBD2; DNA: TGCGCCAGCAGTTATTCCGGGACTAGCGGGAGCCCTTCCTACGAGCAGTACTTC; CDR3: CASSYSGTSGSPSYEQYF
length: 18; J: TRBJ2-6; size: -; V: TRBV9; D: -; DNA: TGTGCCAGCAGCGTAGAAGGGACGCCCAGCTCTGGGGCCAACGTCCTGACTTTC; CDR3: CASSVEGTPSSGANVLTF
length: 13; J: TRBJ1-5; size: once; V: TRBV7-6; D: -; DNA: TGTGCCAGCAGCCGAGACAGCAATCAGCCCCAGCATTTT; CDR3: CASSRDSNQPQHF